The 2 T cell receptor beta chains below were found in one sample sequenced in a study of shared clonotypes between healthy human individuals. The assay was immunoSEQ multiplex PCR, and TCRdb's table has in-frame clones only and misses some. The table has 1.5 million to 1.9 million clones, nearly 99% seen once. Sequencing was carried out using naive CD4+ T cells sorted from blood. Described subset: CD45RA+ positively selected. The receptors shown here come from a man younger than 40 in good health.

The J gene is TRBJ2-2, the V gene TRBV11-3; D is possibly TRBD1 (6 bases). V dropped 5 bases and J dropped 1 base, with 8 bases sitting between them. Germline CDR1 and CDR2: SGHNT and YENEEA. CDR3 length: 14 amino acids. Here the CDR3 DNA reads TGTGCCAGCAGCGAGACAGGGAACACCGGGGAGCTGTTTTTT. Encoded protein: CASSETGNTGELFF.

The CDR3 is CASSLGRSQAYEQYF. CDR3 DNA: TGTGCCAGCAGCTTAGGACGTTCGCAAGCCTACGAGCAGTACTTC. The genes are TRBV7-3 and TRBJ2-7; no clear D. The CDR3 is made up of 15 amino acids. Germline assignment: CDR1 SGHTA and CDR2 FQGTGA. Trimming pared 2 bases from V and 2 bases from J, leaving 13 bases between.